One sample yielded the 29 T cell receptor beta chains listed below, sequenced in a study of post-analysis software for immune sequencing data. No cognate antigen is known for these TCRs. Study conclusions and caveats: When patients were compared with controls, 5 or 6 TRBV segments were more frequent, TRBV5-6, TRBV5-1 and TRBV20-1 among them.

Every TCR beta cDNA library bore unique molecular identifiers. MiXCR was run by TCRdb on the PCR reads, yielding one entry per CDR3 protein. The repertoire holds 350,000 to 450,000 distinct CDR3 sequences, with less than 40% as singletons. The source material was blood. The origin of the receptors is a girl under 18 with multiple sclerosis.

This clonotype came up many times. The chain joins TRBV24-1 to TRBJ2-3; 7 nucleotides agree with TRBD2. The length of the CDR3 is 16 residues. The trim removed 2 bases at V and 1 base at J, leaving 5 bases unmatched. Germline V gene data show CDR1 as KGHDR and CDR2 as SFDVKD. This chain's CDR3 is CATSDYKAGRTDTQYF. The CDR3 bases are TGTGCCACCAGTGATTATAAAGCGGGGCGCACAGATACGCAGTATTTT.

The gene calls are TRBV11-2 and TRBJ2-7, with 8 bases that match TRBD1. Germline V lookup: CDR1 SGHAT, CDR2 FQNNGV. The CDR3 spans 16 residues. Trimming at V came to 4 bases and at J to 2 bases, leaving 10 bases not matched to a gene. The CDR3 is CASSWTPGQVAYEQYF. CDR3 DNA: TGTGCCAGCAGCTGGACACCGGGACAGGTTGCCTACGAGCAGTACTTC.

The chain combines TRBV20-1 with TRBJ2-5; no clear D gene. The CDR3 totals 14 residues. V gave up 6 bases and J gave up 1 base, with 15 bases separating them. Germline CDR1 reads DFQATT; CDR2 reads SNEGSKA (reference sequence). The CDR3 sequence: CSAYRPGSQETQYF. The CDR3, as DNA: TGCAGTGCCTACCGACCGGGTTCCCAAGAGACCCAGTACTTC.

This clonotype appeared a few times. The gene calls are TRBV5-1 and TRBJ1-6; no definite D call. V was pared by 0 bases and J by 5 bases, with 9 bases between. CDR1 is SGHRS, CDR2 YFSETQ, per germline. This CDR3 has 15 amino acids. CDR3 amino acids: CASSLDSGNNSPLHF. CDR3 sequence (DNA): TGCGCCAGCAGCTTGGACTCGGGGAATAATTCACCCCTCCACTTT.

This rearrangement joins TRBV20-1 to TRBJ2-7; D unresolved. CDR3 size: 11 residues. The germline V and J ends were trimmed by 5 bases and 5 bases, with 10 bases remaining between them. Germline V gene sequence: CDR1 DFQATT, CDR2 SNEGSKA (reference sequence). CDR3 amino acids: CSAGIGNEQYF. The CDR3 DNA reads TGCAGTGCTGGGATAGGGAACGAGCAGTACTTC.

The rearrangement links TRBV7-3 to TRBJ2-1, with 13 bases matching TRBD2. V lost 1 base, J lost 4 bases, and 10 bases stayed unmatched. The CDR3 length is 19 residues. Germline CDR1 SGHTA, CDR2 FQGTGA. Here the CDR3 DNA reads TGTGCCAGCAGCTTAAAACTAGCGGGGGGGCGCAAAGGGTACAATGAGCAGTTCTTC. It translates to CASSLKLAGGRKGYNEQFF.

This clonotype occurred a few times. This sequence joins TRBV27 and TRBJ2-7, with D maybe TRBD2 (6 bases). Germline V gene lookup returns CDR1 MNHEY and CDR2 SMNVEV (reference sequence). The CDR3 is made up of 13 amino acids. The V gene lost 4 bases and the J gene lost 1 base, with 8 bases spanning the gap. In DNA form, the CDR3 reads TGTGCCAGCAGTTGGGGGGAGTCCTACGAGCAGTACTTC. It is translated as CASSWGESYEQYF.

This sequence joins TRBV4-1 and TRBJ1-4; TRBD1 is a possible D gene (6 bases). The CDR3 runs 14 residues. Germline V gene data show CDR1 as MGHRA and CDR2 as YSYEKL. V was cut by 2 bases and J by 5 bases, with 9 bases left in between. The CDR3 loop is CASSQQGRNEKLFF. The CDR3 region has the DNA TGCGCCAGCAGCCAACAGGGGAGGAATGAAAAACTGTTTTTT.

V usage is TRBV7-6 and J usage is TRBJ2-1, with D hard to call. Trimming removed 1 base from V and 2 bases from J, with 12 bases in between. CDR3 length: 16 residues. CDR1 SGHVS and CDR2 FNYEAQ come from the germline V gene. The CDR3 sequence is CASSLVSHIAYNEQFF. The CDR3 coding sequence is TGTGCCAGCAGCTTAGTATCCCACATAGCCTACAATGAGCAGTTCTTC.

The CDR3 DNA sequence: TGTGCCAGCAGCTTCCAGGAGAACACTGAAGCTTTCTTT. Protein product: CASSFQENTEAFF. This chain links TRBV7-3 with TRBJ1-1; D unresolved. Germline V lookup: CDR1 SGHTA, CDR2 FQGTGA. The CDR3 is 13 amino acids. Deletions cut 3 bases from V and 1 base from J, with 6 bases between.

The chain uses TRBV4-1 and TRBJ1-1; a weak D match, TRBD1 (5 bases). Looked up from germline, CDR1 is MGHRA and CDR2 is YSYEKL. The CDR3 contains 14 residues. Trimming shortened V by 3 bases and J by 2 bases, and 10 bases separated the two germline ends. Here the CDR3 reads CASSQHDSNTEAFF. The CDR3 DNA is TGCGCCAGCAGCCAGCACGACAGTAACACTGAAGCTTTCTTT.

J is TRBJ2-7 and V is TRBV29-1, with D possibly matching TRBD1 (5 bases). The length of the CDR3 is 14 residues. Germline-derived CDR1 and CDR2 are SQVTM and ANQGSEA. V shed 5 bases and J shed 2 bases, with 16 bases lying between them. The CDR3 sequence is CSVHDSRTPYEQYF. For the CDR3, the DNA is TGCAGCGTTCATGACAGTCGTACTCCCTACGAGCAGTACTTC.

This clonotype was picked up a small number of times. This chain links TRBV6-5 with TRBJ2-1, with 8 bases matching TRBD2. Trimming removed 0 bases from V and 4 bases from J; junction bases left unmatched: 14. The CDR3 covers 19 residues. Germline V gene lookup returns CDR1 MNHEY and CDR2 SVGAGI. In DNA form, the CDR3 reads TGTGCCAGCAGTTACTCGATTATTCAGCGGGGGAGTCTTTACAATGAGCAGTTCTTC. It translates to CASSYSIIQRGSLYNEQFF.

The chain carries TRBV24-1 and TRBJ2-1, with no clear D. The CDR3 totals 17 residues. Germline values: CDR1 KGHDR, CDR2 SFDVKD. Between the trimmed V and J ends, which lost 0 bases and 6 bases, there was a span of 17 bases. The CDR3 DNA reads TGTGCCACCAGTGATTTGCGGAGCCGGCCAGTTGGCAATGAGCAGTTCTTC. Translated, it gives CATSDLRSRPVGNEQFF.

This clonotype has just a few counts. J is TRBJ1-6 and V is TRBV10-3; TRBD1 aligns across 9 bases. V lost 2 bases, J lost 10 bases, and 6 bases stayed unmatched. Germline-derived CDR1 and CDR2 are ENHRY and SYGVKD. The CDR3 is 15 amino acids. The CDR3: CAISEDRGGRSPLHF. The CDR3 DNA sequence: TGTGCCATCAGTGAGGACAGGGGGGGAAGGTCACCCCTCCACTTT.

This clonotype was observed a handful of times. The gene calls are TRBV29-1 and TRBJ1-2; TRBD1 aligns across 8 bases. Germline CDR1 reads SQVTM; CDR2 reads ANQGSEA. CDR3 length: 12 amino acids. The CDR3 loop reads CSTTGADYGYTF. The CDR3 DNA reads as TGCAGTACGACAGGGGCAGACTATGGCTACACCTTC.

J is TRBJ2-3 and V is TRBV10-1, with unresolved D. Germline lookup yields CDR1 WNHNN and CDR2 SYGVQD (reference sequence). Trimming took 2 bases from V and 1 from J, leaving 4 bases between them. The CDR3 runs 13 residues. DNA of the CDR3: TGCGCCAGCAGTGAGGCGGGCACAGATACGCAGTATTTT. Translation: CASSEAGTDTQYF.

This clonotype was picked up a small number of times. J is TRBJ2-1 and V is TRBV6-5; D is uncertain. The V and J ends lost 6 bases and 2 bases respectively, with 11 bases between them. Germline V gene sequence: CDR1 MNHEY, CDR2 SVGAGI. The CDR3 has 14 residues. This CDR3 is CASRGPFTYNEQFF. CDR3 coding DNA: TGTGCCAGCAGGGGCCCTTTCACCTACAATGAGCAGTTCTTC.

The V gene is TRBV20-1, the J gene TRBJ2-7; no clear D gene. Trimming left V 0 bases short and J 2 bases short, with 11 bases between. This CDR3 has 14 residues. CDR1 DFQATT and CDR2 SNEGSKA come from the germline V gene (reference sequence). The CDR3 sequence is CSARDGPWAYEQYF. The CDR3 DNA reads as TGCAGTGCTAGAGATGGCCCCTGGGCCTACGAGCAGTACTTC.

The table lists this clonotype with a few counts. The rearrangement uses TRBV12-3 or TRBV12-4 and TRBJ2-7; D unclear. V was trimmed by 5 bases and J by 6 bases, leaving 14 bases between them. The CDR3 sequence is 13 residues long. The CDR3 loop is CASSPRGVIEQYF. The CDR3 DNA sequence: TGTGCCAGCAGTCCCCGTGGAGTGATCGAGCAGTACTTC.

This clonotype came up a few times. V is TRBV14 and J is TRBJ2-7, with unresolved D. Deletions cut 3 bases from V and 0 bases from J, with 15 bases between. Germline-derived CDR1 and CDR2 are SGHDN and FVKESK. This CDR3 is built from 16 residues. The CDR3 DNA reads TGTGCCAGCAGCCATACAATTTCTGTCAGCTCCTACGAGCAGTACTTC. Amino acid sequence: CASSHTISVSSYEQYF. The full variable domain, in which reference TRBV14 and TRBJ2-7 provide the parts outside the CDR3, is EAGVTQFPSHSVIEKGQTVTLRCDPISGHDNLYWYRRVMGKEIKFLLHFVKESKQDESGMPNNRFLAERTGGTYSTLKVQPAELEDSGVYFCASSHTISVSSYEQYFGPGTRLTVT.

This chain joins TRBV6-5 and TRBJ2-1; TRBD2 matches 13 bases. Trimming cost V 6 bases and J 11 bases; bases outside gene matches: 7. The V gene's germline CDR1 is MNHEY and CDR2 SVGAGI. The CDR3 covers 14 residues. The CDR3: CASSEGLAGDKQFF. Written as DNA, the CDR3 is TGTGCCAGCAGCGAAGGACTAGCGGGGGATAAGCAGTTCTTC.

This clonotype was observed a few times. The rearrangement joins TRBV6-6 to TRBJ1-1, with D possibly TRBD1 on 6 matching bases. The CDR3 extends over 14 amino acids. Per germline, CDR1 MNHNY and CDR2 SVGAGI (reference sequence). V was trimmed by 5 bases and J by 5 bases, leaving 15 bases between them. The CDR3 loop reads CASSPGGGETEAFF. The CDR3 region has the DNA TGTGCCAGCAGTCCGGGGGGCGGAGAGACTGAAGCTTTCTTT.

V and J are TRBV12-3 or TRBV12-4 and TRBJ1-2; D ambiguous. The length of the CDR3 is 12 residues. V was cut by 2 bases and J by 8 bases, with 9 bases left in between. Here the CDR3 reads CASSLRENGYTF. The DNA for the CDR3 is TGTGCCAGCAGTTTAAGGGAGAACGGCTACACCTTC.

The chain uses TRBV12-3 or TRBV12-4 and TRBJ2-2, with D perhaps matching TRBD1 or TRBD2 (5 bases each). Trimming pared 6 bases from V and 6 bases from J, leaving 17 bases between. The CDR3 has 15 residues. In DNA, the CDR3 is TGTGCCAGCAGAGTCGGGCAGGGAGTCCCCGGGGAGCTGTTTTTT. Protein sequence: CASRVGQGVPGELFF.

This clonotype was seen at least ten times. This sequence joins TRBV27 and TRBJ2-7, with a possible D match to TRBD2 (6 bases). The length of the CDR3 is 13 residues. V was cut by 7 bases and J by 2 bases, with 12 bases left in between. Per the germline V gene, CDR1 is MNHEY and CDR2 is SMNVEV (reference sequence). CDR3 protein: CASTGTPAYEQYF. The CDR3 nucleotides are TGTGCCAGCACCGGGACTCCTGCCTACGAGCAGTACTTC.

On this clonotype: The junction differs from germline at one of its ends, possibly a read error. The chain recombines TRBV12-3 or TRBV12-4 with TRBJ2-5; 9 bases fit TRBD2. The CDR3 consists of 15 residues. The CDR3 region has the DNA TGTGCCGGCAGTGACGTTAGCGGGGGACAAGAGACCCAGTACTTC. It codes for CAGSDVSGGQETQYF.

In its sample, this clonotype was seen a few times. V gene TRBV5-8 combines with J gene TRBJ2-7; possible D gene TRBD1, 6 bases. The CDR3 has 13 amino acids. Between the trimmed V and J ends, which lost 1 base and 5 bases, there was a span of 10 bases. The germline V gene has CDR1 SGHTS and CDR2 YDEGEE. The CDR3 DNA reads as TGTGCCAGCAGCTTGCGCAGGGGCCACGAGCAGTACTTC. This encodes CASSLRRGHEQYF.

CDR3 sequence reads: CASSPRDYEQYF. Written as DNA, the CDR3 is TGTGCCAGCAGTCCTCGAGACTACGAGCAGTACTTC. V is TRBV6-2 or TRBV6-3 and J is TRBJ2-7; the D is unclear. The CDR3 covers 12 residues. Deletions cut 5 bases from V and 3 bases from J, with 8 bases between. Germline V lookup: CDR1 MNHEY, CDR2 SVGEGT.